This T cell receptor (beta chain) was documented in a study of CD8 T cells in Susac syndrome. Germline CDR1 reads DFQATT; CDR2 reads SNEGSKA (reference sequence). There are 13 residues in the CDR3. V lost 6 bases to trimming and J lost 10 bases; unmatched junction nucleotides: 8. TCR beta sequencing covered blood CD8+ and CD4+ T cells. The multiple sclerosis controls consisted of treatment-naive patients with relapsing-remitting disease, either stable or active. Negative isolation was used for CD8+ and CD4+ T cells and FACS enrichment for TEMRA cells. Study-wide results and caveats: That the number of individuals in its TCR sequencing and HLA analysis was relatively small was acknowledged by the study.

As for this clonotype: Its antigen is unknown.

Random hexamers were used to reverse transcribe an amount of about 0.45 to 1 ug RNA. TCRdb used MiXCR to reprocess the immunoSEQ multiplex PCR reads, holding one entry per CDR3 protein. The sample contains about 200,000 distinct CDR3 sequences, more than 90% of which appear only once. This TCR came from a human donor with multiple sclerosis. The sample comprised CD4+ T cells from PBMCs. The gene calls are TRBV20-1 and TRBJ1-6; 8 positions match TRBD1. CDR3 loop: CSARTGQGSPLHF. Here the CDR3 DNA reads TGCAGTGCGCGGACAGGGCAAGGGTCACCCCTCCACTTT.